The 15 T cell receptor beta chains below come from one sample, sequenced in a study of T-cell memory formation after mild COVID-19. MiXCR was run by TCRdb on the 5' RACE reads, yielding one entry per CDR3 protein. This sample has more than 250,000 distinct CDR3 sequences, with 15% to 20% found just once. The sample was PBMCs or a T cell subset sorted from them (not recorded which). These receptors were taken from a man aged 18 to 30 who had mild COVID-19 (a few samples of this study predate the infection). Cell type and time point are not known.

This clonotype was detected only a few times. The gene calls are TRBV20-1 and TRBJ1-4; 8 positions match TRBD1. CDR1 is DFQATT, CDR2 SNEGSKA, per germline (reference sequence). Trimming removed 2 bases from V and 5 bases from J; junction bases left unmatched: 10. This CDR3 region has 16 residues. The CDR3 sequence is CSARQYGGQGNEKLFF. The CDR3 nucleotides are TGCAGTGCTAGACAGTATGGCGGACAGGGAAATGAAAAACTGTTTTTT.

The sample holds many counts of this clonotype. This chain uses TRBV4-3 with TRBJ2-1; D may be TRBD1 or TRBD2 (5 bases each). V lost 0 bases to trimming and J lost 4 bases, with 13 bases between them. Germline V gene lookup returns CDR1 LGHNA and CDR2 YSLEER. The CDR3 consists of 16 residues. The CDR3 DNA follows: TGCGCCAGCAGCCAAGATCGGGGTCAGGGATACAATGAGCAGTTCTTC. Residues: CASSQDRGQGYNEQFF.

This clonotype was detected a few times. The CDR3 is CASSGPGNTEAFF. CDR3 coding DNA: TGTGCCAGCAGCGGACCGGGAAACACTGAAGCTTTCTTT. V is TRBV6-5 and J is TRBJ1-1; no definite D call. Germline CDR1 reads MNHEY; CDR2 reads SVGAGI. CDR3 length equals 13 residues. The ends were cut back, 6 bases at V and 2 bases at J, with 10 bases in the middle.

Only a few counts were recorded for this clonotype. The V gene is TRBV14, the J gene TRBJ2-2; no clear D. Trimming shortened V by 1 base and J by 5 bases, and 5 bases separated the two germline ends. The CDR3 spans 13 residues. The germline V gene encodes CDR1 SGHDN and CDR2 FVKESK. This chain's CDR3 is CASSQVRTGELFF. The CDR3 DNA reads TGTGCCAGCAGCCAAGTACGAACCGGGGAGCTGTTTTTT.

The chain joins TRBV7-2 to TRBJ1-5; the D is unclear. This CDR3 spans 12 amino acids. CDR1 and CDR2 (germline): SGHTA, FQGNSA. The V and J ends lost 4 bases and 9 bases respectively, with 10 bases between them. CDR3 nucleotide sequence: TGTGCCAGCAGCTCCACGGGGTGGCCCCAGCATTTT. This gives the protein CASSSTGWPQHF.

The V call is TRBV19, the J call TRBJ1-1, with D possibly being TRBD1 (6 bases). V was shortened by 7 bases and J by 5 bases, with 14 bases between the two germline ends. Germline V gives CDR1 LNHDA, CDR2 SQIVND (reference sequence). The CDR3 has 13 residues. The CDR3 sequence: CASTRQGRTEAFF. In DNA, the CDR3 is TGTGCCAGTACACGGCAGGGGAGGACTGAAGCTTTCTTT.

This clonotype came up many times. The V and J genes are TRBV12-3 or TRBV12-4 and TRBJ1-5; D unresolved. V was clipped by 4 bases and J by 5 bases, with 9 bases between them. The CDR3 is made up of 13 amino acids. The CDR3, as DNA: TGTGCCAGCAGTTCCCAACGTGATCAGCCCCAGCATTTT. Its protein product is CASSSQRDQPQHF.

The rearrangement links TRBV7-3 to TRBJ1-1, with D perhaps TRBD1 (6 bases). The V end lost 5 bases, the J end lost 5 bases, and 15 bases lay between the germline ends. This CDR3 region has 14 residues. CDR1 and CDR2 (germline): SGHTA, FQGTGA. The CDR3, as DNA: TGTGCCAGCAGCCAGGCGGGGGCCAATACTGAAGCTTTCTTT. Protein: CASSQAGANTEAFF.

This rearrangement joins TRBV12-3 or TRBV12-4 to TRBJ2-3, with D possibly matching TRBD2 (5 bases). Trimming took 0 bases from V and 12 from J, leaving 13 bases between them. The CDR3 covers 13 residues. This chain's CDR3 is CASSLAGVLPQYF. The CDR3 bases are TGTGCCAGCAGTTTAGCGGGAGTCCTCCCACAGTATTTT.

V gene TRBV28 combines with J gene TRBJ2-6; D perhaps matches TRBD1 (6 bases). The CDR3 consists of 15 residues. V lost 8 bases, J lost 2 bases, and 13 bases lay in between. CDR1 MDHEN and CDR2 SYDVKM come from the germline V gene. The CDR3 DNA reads TGTGCCAGCGGAACGGACAGCGCTGGGGCCAACGTCCTGACTTTC. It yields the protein CASGTDSAGANVLTF.

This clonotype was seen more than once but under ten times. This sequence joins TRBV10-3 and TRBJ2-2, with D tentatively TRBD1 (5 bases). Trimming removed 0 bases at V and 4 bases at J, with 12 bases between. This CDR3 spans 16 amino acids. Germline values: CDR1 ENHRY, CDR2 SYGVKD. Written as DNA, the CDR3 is TGTGCCATCAGTGAGTCGTGGCAGGGCGGCACCGGGGAGCTGTTTTTT. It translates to CAISESWQGGTGELFF.

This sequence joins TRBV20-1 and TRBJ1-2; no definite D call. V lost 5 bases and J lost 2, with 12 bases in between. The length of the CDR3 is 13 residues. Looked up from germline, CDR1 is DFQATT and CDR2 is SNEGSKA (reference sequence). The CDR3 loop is CSAVRTGNYGYTF. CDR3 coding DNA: TGCAGTGCTGTACGGACGGGAAACTATGGCTACACCTTC.

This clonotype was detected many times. The CDR3 loop is CASSLGDRLATNEKLFF. In DNA, the CDR3 is TGTGCCAGCAGCTTAGGGGACAGATTAGCAACTAATGAAAAACTGTTTTTT. The J gene is TRBJ1-4, the V gene TRBV7-8, with TRBD1 identical over 7 bases. The CDR3 totals 17 residues. The germline V gene encodes CDR1 SGHVS and CDR2 FQNEAQ. V trimming: 1 base; J trimming: 0 bases; junction bases outside the gene matches: 5.

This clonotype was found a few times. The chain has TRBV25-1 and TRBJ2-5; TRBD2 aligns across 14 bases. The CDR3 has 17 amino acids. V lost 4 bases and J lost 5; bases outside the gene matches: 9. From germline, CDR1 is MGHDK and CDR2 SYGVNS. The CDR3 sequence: CASSAGGTSGGGETQYF. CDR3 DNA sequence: TGTGCCAGCAGTGCCGGCGGGACTAGCGGGGGTGGGGAGACCCAGTACTTC.

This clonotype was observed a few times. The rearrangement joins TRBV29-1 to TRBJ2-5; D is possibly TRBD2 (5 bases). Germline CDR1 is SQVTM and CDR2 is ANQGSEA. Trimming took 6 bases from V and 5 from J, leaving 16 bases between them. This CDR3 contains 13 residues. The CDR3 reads CSVDRGSGETQYF. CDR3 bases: TGCAGCGTCGATCGCGGGTCTGGGGAGACCCAGTACTTC.